This T cell receptor (beta chain) was identified during a study of cytomegalovirus exposure and HLA in healthy donors. The study's findings and limits: Reportedly, diagnosis of cytomegalovirus status by the classifier showed high specificity and sensitivity.

The CDR3 has 13 residues. The germline V and J ends were trimmed by 4 bases and 0 bases, with 6 bases remaining between them. The germline gives CDR1 LNHDA, CDR2 SQIVND (reference sequence). Comments on this clone: What it recognizes is unknown.

The assay was immunoSEQ multiplex PCR, and TCRdb's table has in-frame clones only and misses some. Of about 160,000 clones in the sample, 84% were seen once. This chain joins TRBV19 and TRBJ1-2; D perhaps matches TRBD1 (6 bases). The TCR originated in a man aged 30 to 45 in good health and CMV-seropositive. Sequencing was done on a sample of PBMCs. As DNA, the CDR3 is TGTGCCAGTAGTAGGACAGCTAACTATGGCTACACCTTC. It encodes CASSRTANYGYTF.